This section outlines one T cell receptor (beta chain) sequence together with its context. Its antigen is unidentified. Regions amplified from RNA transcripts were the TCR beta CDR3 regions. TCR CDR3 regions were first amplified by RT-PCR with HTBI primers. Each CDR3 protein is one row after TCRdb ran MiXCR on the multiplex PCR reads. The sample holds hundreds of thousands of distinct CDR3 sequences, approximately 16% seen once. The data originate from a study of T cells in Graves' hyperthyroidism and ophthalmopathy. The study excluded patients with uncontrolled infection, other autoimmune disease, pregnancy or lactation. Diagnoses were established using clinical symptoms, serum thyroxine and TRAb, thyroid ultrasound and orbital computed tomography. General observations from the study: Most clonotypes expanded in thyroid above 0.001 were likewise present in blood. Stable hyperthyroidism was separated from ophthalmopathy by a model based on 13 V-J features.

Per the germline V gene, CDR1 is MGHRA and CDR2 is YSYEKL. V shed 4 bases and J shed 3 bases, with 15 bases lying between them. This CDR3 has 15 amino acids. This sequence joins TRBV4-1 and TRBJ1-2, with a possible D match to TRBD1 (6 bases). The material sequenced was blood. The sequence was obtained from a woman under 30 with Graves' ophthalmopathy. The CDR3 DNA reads TGCGCCAGCAGCCCGGTTCTCCGGACAGACTATGGCTACACCTTC. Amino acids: CASSPVLRTDYGYTF.